Ten or more counts support the clone carrying this TCR beta chain. Antigen specificity is unknown. The V and J ends lost 5 bases and 4 bases respectively, with 28 bases between them. The germline CDR1 and CDR2 sequences are MDHEN and SYDVKM. The CDR3 is 19 residues long. Using its own MiXCR run on the PCR reads, TCRdb lists one record per CDR3 protein. The sample holds about 100,000 distinct CDR3 sequences, 35% to 40% seen once. This entry comes from a study of molecular identifiers for immune sequencing clone quantification. Study-wide results and limits: More than 97% of effector molecules, versus under 1% of naive-cell molecules, belonged to clones above 20 RNA copies.

The V gene is TRBV28, the J gene TRBJ2-3, with a weak D call TRBD1 (6 bases). Sequenced material: naive CD8+ T cells from blood, with Jurkat cell RNA spiked in. Subset in this sample: FACS-sorted CD8+CD4-CCR7+CD45RA+ naive T cells. The clonotype originates from a human donor in good health. Some libraries in this study had Jurkat cell RNA spiked in. The CDR3 sequence: CASSITLLRDKGGADTQYF. CDR3 coding DNA: TGTGCCAGCAGTATCACCCTCCTCCGGGACAAGGGTGGGGCAGATACGCAGTATTTT.